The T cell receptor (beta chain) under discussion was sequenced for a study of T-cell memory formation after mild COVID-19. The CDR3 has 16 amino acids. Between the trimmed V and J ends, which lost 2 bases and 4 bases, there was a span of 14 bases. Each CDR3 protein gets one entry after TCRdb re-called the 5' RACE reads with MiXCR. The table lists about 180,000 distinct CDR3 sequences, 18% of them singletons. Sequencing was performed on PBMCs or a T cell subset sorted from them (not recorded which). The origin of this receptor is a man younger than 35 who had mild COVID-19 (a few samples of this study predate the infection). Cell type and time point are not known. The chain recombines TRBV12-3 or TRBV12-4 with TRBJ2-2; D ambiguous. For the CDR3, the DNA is TGTGCCAGCAGTTTATTTCAAATAGACATCACCGGGGAGCTGTTTTTT. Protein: CASSLFQIDITGELFF.